What follows are 5 T cell receptor beta chains derived from one specimen sequenced in a study of shared clonotypes between healthy human individuals. Profiling relied on immunoSEQ multiplex PCR, and the TCRdb table lists in-frame clones only, not all of them. The table shows some 1.1 million clones, with roughly 80% occurring only once. The material sequenced was memory CD4+ T cells from PBMCs. As to subset: CD45RA-negative fraction. These receptor sequences come from a man between 18 and 35 years old in good health. Some clones in this sample may be carry-over from other donors' samples.

The J gene is TRBJ2-5, the V gene TRBV28, with a tentative D call TRBD2 (5 bases). The length of the CDR3 is 17 residues. Per the germline V gene, CDR1 is MDHEN and CDR2 is SYDVKM. V lost 7 bases to trimming and J lost 1 base, with 22 bases between them. The CDR3 reads CASTKPGRFGVQETQYF. In DNA, the CDR3 is TGTGCCAGCACCAAGCCCGGTCGTTTCGGGGTCCAAGAGACCCAGTACTTC.

The chain links TRBV9 to TRBJ1-1; 7 bases are a match to TRBD1. CDR1 is SGDLS and CDR2 is YYNGEE in the germline V gene. The CDR3 has 14 amino acids. V was pared by 0 bases and J by 6 bases, with 5 bases of the junction left unmatched. The CDR3 loop is CASSVGQGGPEAFF. CDR3 nucleotide sequence: TGTGCCAGCAGCGTAGGGCAGGGGGGGCCTGAAGCTTTCTTT. Drawing the rest from reference TRBV9 and TRBJ1-1, the complete variable domain is DSGVTQTPKHLITATGQRVTLRCSPRSGDLSVYWYQQSLDQGLQFLIQYYNGEERAKGNILERFSAQQFPDLHSELNLSSLELGDSALYFCASSVGQGGPEAFFGQGTRLTVV.

The V call is TRBV4-1, the J call TRBJ1-1; no clear D gene. V was shortened by 0 bases and J by 10 bases, with 12 bases between the two germline ends. This CDR3 contains 13 residues. The germline gives CDR1 MGHRA, CDR2 YSYEKL. CDR3 in amino acids: CASSQDGIGVAFF. CDR3 nucleotide sequence: TGCGCCAGCAGCCAAGACGGGATTGGGGTAGCTTTCTTT.

V usage is TRBV7-9 and J usage is TRBJ1-1; D is unclear. The V gene's germline CDR1 is SEHNR and CDR2 FQNEAQ (reference sequence). The V gene lost 4 bases and the J gene lost 2 bases, with 8 bases spanning the gap. This CDR3 spans 13 amino acids. The CDR3 nucleotides are TGTGCCAGCAGCTCCCTTGTAAACACTGAAGCTTTCTTT. Amino acid sequence: CASSSLVNTEAFF.

The genes are TRBV6-1 and TRBJ2-3; 13 bases fit TRBD2. CDR1 and CDR2 from the germline V gene are MNHNS and SASEGT. The ends lost 4 bases at V and 1 base at J; junction bases unmatched: 2. The CDR3 covers 16 residues. CDR3 in DNA: TGTGCCAGCAGTGGGACTAGCGGGAGACGCACAGATACGCAGTATTTT. Encoded protein: CASSGTSGRRTDTQYF.